The present T cell receptor beta chain was sequenced within a study of regulatory T cells in long-lasting Graves disease. This CDR3 spans 14 amino acids. The germline V gene encodes CDR1 MDHEN and CDR2 SYDVKM. V lost 10 bases and J 3 bases, leaving 13 bases between the germline ends. This clonotype came up many times. Arm-PCR with iRepertoire HTBI primers amplified the CDR3 regions for these TCR beta libraries. TCRdb reanalysed the multiplex PCR reads using MiXCR and keeps one entry per CDR3 protein. The sample holds some 220,000 distinct CDR3 sequences; around 20% are singletons and the top ten take roughly 10%. Regarding time point: newly diagnosed GD, antithyroid drugs for less than 3 months. Isolated PBMC RNA provided the starting material for the TCR library. This same sample was also part of a study on T cells in Graves' hyperthyroidism and ophthalmopathy.

This chain uses TRBV28 with TRBJ1-6; D gene unclear. The specimen was peripheral blood mononuclear cells (PBMCs), collected at new diagnosis, from a patient treated with antithyroid drugs. This TCR was sampled from a woman between 25 and 40 years old with Graves disease. The CDR3 loop reads CATTISDYNSPLHF. The CDR3 nucleotides are TGTGCCACTACTATCTCAGACTATAATTCACCCCTCCACTTT.